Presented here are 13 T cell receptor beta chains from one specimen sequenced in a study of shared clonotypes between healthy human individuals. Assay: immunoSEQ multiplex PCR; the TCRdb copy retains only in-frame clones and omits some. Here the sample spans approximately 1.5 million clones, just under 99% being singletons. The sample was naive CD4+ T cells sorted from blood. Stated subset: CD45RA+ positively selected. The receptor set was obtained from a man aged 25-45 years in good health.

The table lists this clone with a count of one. The CDR3, as DNA: TGTGCCAGTTCGGCTGGGGCCAACGTCCTGACTTTC. Amino acids: CASSAGANVLTF. The chain combines TRBV9 with TRBJ2-6; no definite D call. This CDR3 has 12 residues. V lost 8 bases to trimming and J lost 2 bases, with 5 bases between them. Germline CDR1 reads SGDLS; CDR2 reads YYNGEE.

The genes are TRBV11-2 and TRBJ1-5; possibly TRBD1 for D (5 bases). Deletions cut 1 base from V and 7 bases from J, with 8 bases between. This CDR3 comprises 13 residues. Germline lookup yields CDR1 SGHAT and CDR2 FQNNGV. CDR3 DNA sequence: TGTGCCAGCAGCTTAGCGGGGCGCCAGCCCCAGCATTTT. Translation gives CASSLAGRQPQHF.

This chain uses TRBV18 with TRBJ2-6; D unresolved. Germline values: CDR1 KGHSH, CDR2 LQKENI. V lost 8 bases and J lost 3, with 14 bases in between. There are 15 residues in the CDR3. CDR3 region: CASPSDRDGANVLTF. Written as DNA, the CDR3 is TGTGCCAGCCCTTCAGATAGGGATGGGGCCAACGTCCTGACTTTC.

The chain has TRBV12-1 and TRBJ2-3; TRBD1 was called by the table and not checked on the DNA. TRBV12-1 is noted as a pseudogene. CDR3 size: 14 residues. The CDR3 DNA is TGTGCCAGCAGCTTTCAGGGCGGCACAGATACGCAGTATTTT. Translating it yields CASSFQGGTDTQYF.

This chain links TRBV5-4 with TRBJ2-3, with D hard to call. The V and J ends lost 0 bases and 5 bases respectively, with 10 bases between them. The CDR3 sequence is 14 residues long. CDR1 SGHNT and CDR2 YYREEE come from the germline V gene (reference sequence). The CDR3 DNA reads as TGTGCCAGCAGCTTGGAATTGGCCGTAGATACGCAGTATTTT. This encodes CASSLELAVDTQYF.

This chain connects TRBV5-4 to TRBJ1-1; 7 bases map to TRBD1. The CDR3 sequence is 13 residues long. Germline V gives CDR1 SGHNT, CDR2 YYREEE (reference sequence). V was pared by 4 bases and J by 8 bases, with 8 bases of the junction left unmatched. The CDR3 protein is CASSPPGGPEAFF. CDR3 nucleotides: TGTGCCAGCAGCCCCCCAGGGGGGCCCGAAGCTTTCTTT.

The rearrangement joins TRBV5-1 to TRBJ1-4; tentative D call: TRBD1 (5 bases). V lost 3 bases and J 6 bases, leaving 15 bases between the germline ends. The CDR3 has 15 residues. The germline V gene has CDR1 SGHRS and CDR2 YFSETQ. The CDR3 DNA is TGCGCCAGCAGCTCCTATATAGGGACGGATGAAAAACTGTTTTTT. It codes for CASSSYIGTDEKLFF.

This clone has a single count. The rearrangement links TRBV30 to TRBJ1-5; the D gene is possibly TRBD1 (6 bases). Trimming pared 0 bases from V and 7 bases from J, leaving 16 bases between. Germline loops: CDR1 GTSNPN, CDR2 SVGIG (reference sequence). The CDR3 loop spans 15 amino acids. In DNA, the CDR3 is TGTGCCTGGAGTGTGGCACAGGGTGCGACGCAGCCCCAGCATTTT. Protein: CAWSVAQGATQPQHF.

The DNA of the CDR3 is TGTGCCAGCAGCTCGGGACTAGCGGTCGCGTATCAGTTCTTC. This codes for CASSSGLAVAYQFF. The V gene is TRBV5-4, the J gene TRBJ2-1; 11 nucleotides line up with TRBD2. CDR3 size: 14 residues. CDR1 and CDR2 from the germline V gene are SGHNT and YYREEE (reference sequence). V lost 3 bases, J lost 13 bases, and 9 bases stayed unmatched.

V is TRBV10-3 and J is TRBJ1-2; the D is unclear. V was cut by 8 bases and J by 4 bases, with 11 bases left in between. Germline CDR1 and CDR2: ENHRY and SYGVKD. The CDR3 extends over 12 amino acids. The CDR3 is CAISVQAYGYTF. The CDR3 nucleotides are TGTGCCATCTCGGTCCAGGCCTATGGCTACACCTTC.

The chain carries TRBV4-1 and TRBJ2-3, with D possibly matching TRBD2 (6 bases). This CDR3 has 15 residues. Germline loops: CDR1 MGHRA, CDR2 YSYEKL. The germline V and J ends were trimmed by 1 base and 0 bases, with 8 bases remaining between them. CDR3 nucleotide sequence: TGCGCCAGCAGCCAAGGGGGGGACAGCACAGATACGCAGTATTTT. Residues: CASSQGGDSTDTQYF.

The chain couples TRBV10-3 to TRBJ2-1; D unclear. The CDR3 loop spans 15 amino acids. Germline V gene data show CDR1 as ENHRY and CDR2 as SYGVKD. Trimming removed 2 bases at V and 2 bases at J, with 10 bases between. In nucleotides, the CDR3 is TGTGCCATCAGTGAGACAGCCGACACCTACAATGAGCAGTTCTTC. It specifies CAISETADTYNEQFF.

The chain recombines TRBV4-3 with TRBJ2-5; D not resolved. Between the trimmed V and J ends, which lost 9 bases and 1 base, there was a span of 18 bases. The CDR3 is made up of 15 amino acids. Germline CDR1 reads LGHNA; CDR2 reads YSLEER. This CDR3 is CASGRTMTAQETQYF. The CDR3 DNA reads TGCGCCAGTGGCCGGACCATGACTGCCCAAGAGACCCAGTACTTC.